This T cell receptor beta chain was obtained from a study of blood T cell repertoires in COVID-19. Turning to the study itself: Acute-phase and convalescent COVID-19 samples originated in the United States, Italy and Spain. T cells, B-cell-depleted T cells, or PBMCs provided the cDNA or gDNA that served as material.

How the authors handled the data: Amplified reference gene primers provided the basis for estimating nucleated cell counts. Some clones are missing from TCRdb's copy, which holds only in-frame ones; the method was immunoSEQ multiplex PCR. That table supplies the V and J calls and clone size; D and trimming were determined from the DNA. This sample carries 35,000 to 40,000 clones, approximately 90% of them seen once, and the ten largest clones take roughly 10%. The CDR3 covers 15 residues. Trimming at V came to 3 bases and at J to 7 bases, leaving 7 bases not matched to a gene. Looked up from germline, CDR1 is MNHNS and CDR2 is SASEGT.

This chain links TRBV6-1 with TRBJ2-4; TRBD1 agrees at 9 bases. Material for sequencing was peripheral blood. The receptor's source is a man in his fifties or sixties with active COVID-19. CDR3 loop: CASSDVQGARNIQYF. CDR3 nucleotide sequence: TGTGCCAGCAGTGATGTACAGGGGGCGCGTAACATTCAGTACTTC.